This T cell receptor (beta chain) is from a study of blood T cells in healthy people across ages. Comments on this clonotype: Its specificity is unknown.

Whole-study results and caveats: It was held that the diversity estimates obtained from one million T cells were underestimates. The study could not conclusively compare naive and antigen-experienced cells, given its unsorted PBMCs. Higher naive T cell percentage went strongly together with higher TCR beta diversity.

Alongside a J-beta primer mix, a sample-barcoded 5' primer served in a second PCR lasting about 6 to 12 cycles. A template-switch adaptor with 12 random nucleotides tagged each cDNA molecule. TCRdb itself ran the 5' RACE reads through MiXCR, one entry per CDR3 protein. The sample holds 850,000 to 1,100,000 distinct CDR3 sequences; about two fifths are singletons and the top ten take roughly 13%. The V gene end was trimmed by 8 bases and the J gene end by 2 bases; junction bases not matched to a gene: 6. The CDR3 is made up of 13 amino acids. Input material: blood. The chain combines TRBV12-3 or TRBV12-4 with TRBJ2-7, with 7 bases matching TRBD1. This TCR was sampled from a man between 18 and 35 years old in good health. The CDR3 coding sequence is TGTGCCAGCCGACAGGGACCCACCTACGAGCAGTACTTC. Amino acids: CASRQGPTYEQYF.